The table lists the clone carrying this T cell receptor (beta chain) with many counts. Its antigen is still unknown. Sequenced patients had shown CD8+CD57+ cell expansion by flow cytometry. Patients were untreated when blood was sampled. The TCR beta profiling, which covered VDJ combination and CDR3 sequence, was carried out using genomic DNA as the template. TCRdb re-called the reads through MiXCR, storing one row per CDR3 protein. The sample records about 180,000 distinct CDR3 sequences, 63% being singletons. This sample was included in a study of CD8+CD57+ T cells in acquired aplastic anemia. Study-level points and caveats: Patients had approximately 29 CD8+ CDR3 sequences in common with controls (the shared set).

The germline V gene encodes CDR1 SGHRS and CDR2 YFSETQ. This CDR3 contains 13 residues. V was pared by 0 bases and J by 8 bases, with 9 bases between. This sequence originates from a human donor with aplastic anemia. The gene calls are TRBV5-1 and TRBJ2-1; perhaps TRBD1 as D (6 bases). Input material: sorted CD4+, CD8+, or CD8+CD57+ T cells (not recorded which) from PBMCs. For the CDR3, the DNA is TGCGCCAGCAGCTTGGACAGGGCGTATGAGCAGTTCTTC. Encoded protein: CASSLDRAYEQFF.